Each of the 11 T cell receptor beta chains below was sequenced from the same sample in a study of beta chain features in type 1 diabetes. General study findings and limits: People with Type 1 diabetes carried modestly yet significantly shorter TCRB CDR3s in all four CD4+ subsets.

The antigens of these receptors remain unknown. cDNA synthesis used the whole RNA isolate, giving expressed TCRB sequences. Profiling relied on immunoSEQ multiplex PCR, and the TCRdb table lists in-frame clones only, not all of them. Of about 650,000 clones in the sample, roughly 12% were seen once. Sequencing was performed on naive CD4+ T cells from blood. The receptors derive from a man aged 25-45 years with type 1 diabetes.

This clone was picked up a small number of times. The chain combines TRBV27 with TRBJ2-5, with 7 positions matching TRBD1. In germline, CDR1 is MNHEY, CDR2 SMNVEV (reference sequence). The CDR3 contains 13 residues. V was clipped by 6 bases and J by 8 bases; unmatched bases: 9. The CDR3: CASRGDSLGTQYF. In DNA form, the CDR3 reads TGTGCCAGCAGGGGGGACAGTCTAGGCACCCAGTACTTC.

The chain recombines TRBV6-6 with TRBJ2-7; a weak D match, TRBD1 (6 bases). The ends were cut back, 7 bases at V and 3 bases at J, with 13 bases in the middle. The V gene's germline CDR1 is MNHNY and CDR2 SVGAGI (reference sequence). The CDR3 is made up of 13 amino acids. The CDR3 here is CASTADRYYEQYF. The CDR3 DNA follows: TGTGCCAGCACGGCAGACAGGTACTACGAGCAGTACTTC.

V usage is TRBV29-1 and J usage is TRBJ2-2; the D gene could be TRBD1 or TRBD2 (6 bases each). The germline gives CDR1 SQVTM, CDR2 ANQGSEA. The germline V and J ends were trimmed by 2 bases and 7 bases, with 14 bases remaining between them. The CDR3 contains 14 residues. The CDR3 reads CSVERGAGGGELFF. In nucleotides, the CDR3 is TGCAGCGTTGAAAGGGGGGCAGGCGGCGGGGAGCTGTTTTTT.

V usage is TRBV7-2 and J usage is TRBJ1-5; weak D call: TRBD1 (6 bases). The germline CDR1 and CDR2 sequences are SGHTA and FQGNSA. This CDR3 region has 14 residues. V was cut by 5 bases and J by 4 bases, with 12 bases left in between. The CDR3 nucleotides are TGTGCCAGCAGCGAACAGGGTCAAAATCAGCCCCAGCATTTT. This sequence encodes CASSEQGQNQPQHF.

This clone occurred a few times. The J gene is TRBJ2-3, the V gene TRBV28, with D perhaps TRBD1 or TRBD2 (5 bases each). CDR3 length: 14 residues. The germline V and J ends were trimmed by 5 bases and 3 bases, with 12 bases remaining between them. Germline loops: CDR1 MDHEN, CDR2 SYDVKM. CDR3 sequence (DNA): TGTGCCAGCAGTCCCGGGGCCGATACAGATACGCAGTATTTT. It is translated as CASSPGADTDTQYF.

The V call is TRBV7-9, the J call TRBJ1-4; possible D gene TRBD1, 5 bases. Germline CDR1 and CDR2: SEHNR and FQNEAQ (reference sequence). V lost 10 bases to trimming and J lost 8 bases, with 14 bases between them. CDR3 length equals 12 residues. The CDR3 region has the DNA TGTGCCACCGGGATCTCAGGGGAAAAACTGTTTTTT. Its translation: CATGISGEKLFF.

This clone was observed a handful of times. Other DNA sequences in this specimen translate into the identical CDR3. This chain joins TRBV29-1 and TRBJ1-2, with a weak D call TRBD1 (6 bases). CDR1 SQVTM and CDR2 ANQGSEA come from the germline V gene. V was shortened by 6 bases and J by 3 bases, with 11 bases between the two germline ends. This CDR3 contains 12 residues. This CDR3 is CSVGEGDYGYTF. DNA of the CDR3: TGCAGCGTCGGCGAGGGGGACTATGGCTACACCTTC.

This clone showed up just a few times. V and J are TRBV9 and TRBJ2-5, with D perhaps being TRBD1 or TRBD2 (5 bases each). V was shortened by 3 bases and J by 5 bases, with 11 bases between the two germline ends. CDR3 size: 13 residues. The germline V gene has CDR1 SGDLS and CDR2 YYNGEE. The CDR3 region is CASSGGGWETQYF. For the CDR3, the DNA is TGTGCCAGCAGCGGTGGGGGTTGGGAGACCCAGTACTTC.

This clone was counted once. V is TRBV6-6 and J is TRBJ2-4; D is ambiguous. With 7 bases removed from V and 6 bases from J, the gap between germline ends came to 13 bases. In germline, CDR1 is MNHNY, CDR2 SVGAGI (reference sequence). The CDR3 extends over 13 amino acids. The CDR3 loop is CASTHSPGNIQYF. For the CDR3, the DNA is TGTGCCAGCACGCACAGCCCGGGAAACATTCAGTACTTC.

The chain recombines TRBV7-9 with TRBJ2-3; 7 bases match TRBD1. Trimming cost V 4 bases and J 1 base; bases outside gene matches: 2. There are 14 residues in the CDR3. Germline V lookup: CDR1 SEHNR, CDR2 FQNEAQ (reference sequence). CDR3 protein: CASSSGQGTDTQYF. The CDR3 DNA reads TGTGCCAGCAGCTCTGGACAGGGCACAGATACGCAGTATTTT.

The V and J genes are TRBV14 and TRBJ2-3; 7 nucleotides match TRBD2. This CDR3 contains 16 residues. V lost 4 bases to trimming and J lost 3 bases; unmatched junction nucleotides: 10. Germline V gene lookup returns CDR1 SGHDN and CDR2 FVKESK. CDR3 bases: TGTGCCAGCAGCCTTCTAATGACTAGCTCGACAGATACGCAGTATTTT. Its translation is CASSLLMTSSTDTQYF.